The 16 T cell receptor beta chains presented below share a single source sample, sequenced in a study of blood T cell repertoires in COVID-19. Produced via immunoSEQ multiplex PCR; TCRdb's table is partial and in-frame only. The repertoire holds about 83,000 clones, with 70% to 90% as singletons. The sequencing sample was made of peripheral blood. The receptor set was obtained from a woman of 80 years or more with acute or convalescent COVID-19.

The V and J genes are TRBV7-8 and TRBJ1-2; 7 bases fit TRBD1. Looked up from germline, CDR1 is SGHVS and CDR2 is FQNEAQ. There are 12 residues in the CDR3. The trim removed 5 bases at V and 5 bases at J, leaving 2 bases unmatched. CDR3 sequence: CASSRTGYGYTF. The CDR3 DNA sequence: TGTGCCAGCAGCCGGACAGGATATGGCTACACCTTC.

V gene TRBV10-1 combines with J gene TRBJ2-1, with TRBD2 identical over 9 bases. Trimming took 0 bases from V and 5 from J; bases not matched to a gene: 5. The CDR3 loop spans 16 amino acids. Germline lookup yields CDR1 WNHNN and CDR2 SYGVQD (reference sequence). CDR3 amino acids: CASSESASGAHNEQFF. The CDR3 coding sequence is TGCGCCAGCAGTGAGTCGGCTAGCGGGGCCCACAATGAGCAGTTCTTC.

J is TRBJ2-3 and V is TRBV29-1; 8 bases fit TRBD2. V trimming: 0 bases; J trimming: 2 bases; junction bases outside the gene matches: 4. CDR1 is SQVTM and CDR2 is ANQGSEA in the germline V gene. The CDR3 length is 15 residues. The DNA of the CDR3 is TGCAGCGTTGAAGAAGACGGGGGGGACACAGATACGCAGTATTTT. Protein sequence: CSVEEDGGDTDTQYF.

The chain uses TRBV28 and TRBJ1-5; 8 bases fit TRBD1. This CDR3 contains 14 residues. Germline CDR1 MDHEN, CDR2 SYDVKM. Trimming at V came to 10 bases and at J to 0 bases, leaving 5 bases not matched to a gene. The chain's CDR3 is CATRQGNSNQPQHF. In nucleotides, the CDR3 is TGTGCCACCAGACAGGGGAATAGCAATCAGCCCCAGCATTTT.

The rearrangement links TRBV6-5 to TRBJ1-5, with D perhaps TRBD1 (6 bases). CDR3 size: 12 residues. V was clipped by 8 bases and J by 8 bases, with 13 bases between them. The germline CDR1 and CDR2 sequences are MNHEY and SVGAGI. In DNA, the CDR3 is TGTGCCAGCCGGAAGGGGGAAGAGCCCCAGCATTTT. Its protein product is CASRKGEEPQHF.

This chain joins TRBV19 and TRBJ2-7, with D possibly matching TRBD2 (5 bases). CDR1 is LNHDA, CDR2 SQIVND, per germline (reference sequence). V was cut by 5 bases and J by 1 base, with 12 bases left in between. This CDR3 has 14 residues. CDR3 sequence: CASSALAPSYEQYF. CDR3 DNA sequence: TGTGCCAGTAGTGCCTTAGCGCCGTCCTACGAGCAGTACTTC.

The V call is TRBV9, the J call TRBJ1-6, with no clear D. Germline V gene data show CDR1 as SGDLS and CDR2 as YYNGEE. Trimming took off 0 bases at V and 9 bases at J, with 13 bases between the two ends. The length of the CDR3 is 15 residues. The CDR3 DNA sequence: TGTGCCAGCAGCGTAGAGGAGGGAAAACGTTCACCCCTCCACTTT. Protein sequence: CASSVEEGKRSPLHF.

This chain joins TRBV12-2 and TRBJ1-4. TRBV12-2 is recorded as a pseudogene. CDR3 length: 17 residues. The CDR3 protein is CASRSGGGVRANEKLFF. The CDR3 DNA reads TGTGCAAGTCGCTCCGGTGGGGGGGTTAGGGCTAATGAAAAACTGTTTTTT.

This clone was recorded a few times. V is TRBV15 and J is TRBJ1-1; a weak D match, TRBD1 (5 bases). CDR1 is LNHNV, CDR2 YYDKDF, per germline (reference sequence). V was shortened by 0 bases and J by 0 bases, with 11 bases between the two germline ends. The CDR3 covers 16 residues. CDR3 DNA sequence: TGTGCCACCAGCAGAGATCTCCGACAGATGAACACTGAAGCTTTCTTT. Translating it yields CATSRDLRQMNTEAFF.

The gene calls are TRBV18 and TRBJ1-4; TRBD1 might be the D (5 bases). The CDR3 runs to 15 residues. V dropped 0 bases and J dropped 6 bases, with 11 bases sitting between them. CDR1 and CDR2 from the germline V gene are KGHSH and LQKENI. The CDR3 DNA is TGTGCCAGCTCACCACCGGGGCAGGGTGATGAAAAACTGTTTTTT. Its translation: CASSPPGQGDEKLFF.

The chain links TRBV30 to TRBJ1-6, with 9 positions matching TRBD1. J lost 0 bases, V lost 3 bases, and 15 bases had no gene match. This CDR3 contains 20 residues. Germline V gene data show CDR1 as GTSNPN and CDR2 as SVGIG (reference sequence). The CDR3 DNA reads TGTGCCTGGAGATCGACAGGGGGTATCACTTTGAGCTCCTATAATTCACCCCTCCACTTT. Translating gives CAWRSTGGITLSSYNSPLHF.

In this sample, this clone turned up once. The chain employs TRBV12-3 or TRBV12-4 and TRBJ1-2; D is unresolved. The length of the CDR3 is 13 residues. Trimming pared 3 bases from V and 4 bases from J, leaving 9 bases between. CDR3 loop: CASSLGRTYGYTF. The CDR3 bases are TGTGCCAGCAGTTTGGGGAGGACCTATGGCTACACCTTC.

This clone was picked up a small number of times. The chain combines TRBV19 with TRBJ1-5, with D possibly being TRBD1 (6 bases). CDR3 size: 16 residues. V was shortened by 4 bases and J by 2 bases, with 15 bases between the two germline ends. Germline CDR1 LNHDA, CDR2 SQIVND (reference sequence). DNA for the CDR3: TGTGCCAGTAGTAACCCAGGGGCCCTTGGCAATCAGCCCCAGCATTTT. Residues: CASSNPGALGNQPQHF.

In its sample, this clone was seen once. The CDR3 nucleotides are TGTGCCAGCAGTGAAATGAAAAGACAGGACTTGGACCAAGAGACCCAGTACTTC. It specifies CASSEMKRQDLDQETQYF. This chain uses TRBV2 with TRBJ2-5, with D possibly being TRBD1 (6 bases). The CDR3 sequence is 18 residues long. V was cut by 2 bases and J by 0 bases, with 19 bases left in between. Per germline, CDR1 SNHLY and CDR2 FYNNEI.

The chain joins TRBV18 to TRBJ2-7; D may be TRBD2 (5 bases). Trimming left V 6 bases short and J 0 bases short, with 15 bases between. Germline V gene sequence: CDR1 KGHSH, CDR2 LQKENI. The CDR3 is 15 residues long. The CDR3 region has the DNA TGTGCCAGCTCTCCCACTAGAGCTAGCTCCTACGAGCAGTACTTC. The encoded protein is CASSPTRASSYEQYF.

This clone was detected only a few times. The chain joins TRBV4-1 to TRBJ1-6, with a possible D match to TRBD1 (5 bases). The CDR3 loop spans 15 amino acids. Germline lookup yields CDR1 MGHRA and CDR2 YSYEKL. Trimming stripped 6 bases from V and 6 bases from J, with 15 bases between. Here the CDR3 DNA reads TGCGCCAGCAGTCCTCCCCGGGGGATTAATTCACCCCTCCACTTT. Translation: CASSPPRGINSPLHF.